This T cell receptor (beta chain) was identified in a study of CD8+ T cells in alopecia areata. RNA extraction and reverse transcription yielded cDNA as sequencing template. Sequenced by immunoSEQ multiplex PCR; TCRdb stores in-frame clones only, minus some. This sample has some 220,000 clones, with more than 45% found just once. The V gene's germline CDR1 is SGHTA and CDR2 FQGNSA. The ends were cut back, 1 base at V and 6 bases at J, with 13 bases in the middle. CDR3 length equals 15 residues. Indicated treatment: oral pan-JAK inhibitor, 5-10 mg twice daily. This chain links TRBV7-2 with TRBJ2-1, with D perhaps TRBD1 (5 bases). The specimen comprised CD4+ T cells sorted from blood, sampled at week 4, from a patient treated with tofacitinib. This receptor was taken from a human donor with alopecia areata. CDR3 nucleotide sequence: TGTGCCAGCAGCTTAGTTCAGGGAACTTCCAATGAGCAGTTCTTC. The encoded protein is CASSLVQGTSNEQFF.